This T cell receptor beta chain was observed in a study of T cells in localized non-small cell lung cancer. The data were produced by immunoSEQ multiplex PCR, yet TCRdb's version contains in-frame clones alone and is incomplete. The sample records around 25,000 clones, less than 90% being singletons. Looked up from germline, CDR1 is ENHRY and CDR2 is SYGVKD. V dropped 3 bases and J dropped 6 bases, with 12 bases sitting between them. There are 14 residues in the CDR3. The chain couples TRBV10-3 to TRBJ2-1, with TRBD2 as a possible D gene (6 bases). Material: peripheral blood, obtained before any cancer treatment. This receptor was taken from a female donor over 55 with stage I lung adenocarcinoma. In nucleotides, the CDR3 is TGTGCCATCAGTGAAATCGGGAGTCCCAATGAGCAGTTCTTC. Translation gives CAISEIGSPNEQFF.